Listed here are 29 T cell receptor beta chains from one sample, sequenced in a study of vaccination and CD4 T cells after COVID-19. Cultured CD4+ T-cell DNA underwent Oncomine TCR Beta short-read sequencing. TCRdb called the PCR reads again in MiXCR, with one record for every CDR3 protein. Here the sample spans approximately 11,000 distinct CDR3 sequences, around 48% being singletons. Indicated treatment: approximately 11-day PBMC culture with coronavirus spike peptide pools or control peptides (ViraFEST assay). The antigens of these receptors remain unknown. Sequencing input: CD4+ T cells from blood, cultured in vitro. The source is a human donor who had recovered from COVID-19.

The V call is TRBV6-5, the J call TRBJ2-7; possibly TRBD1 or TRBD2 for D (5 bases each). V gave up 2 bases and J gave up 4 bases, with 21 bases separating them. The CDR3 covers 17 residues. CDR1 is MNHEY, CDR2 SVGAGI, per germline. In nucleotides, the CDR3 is TGTGCCAGCAGTTACGGTCGGGTGTCTGGGACGCCTTACGAGCAGTACTTC. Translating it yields CASSYGRVSGTPYEQYF.

The CDR3 region is CASSDRHGTGELFF. Written as DNA, the CDR3 is TGTGCCAGCAGTGACAGACACGGAACCGGGGAGCTGTTTTTT. The chain links TRBV6-2 or TRBV6-3 to TRBJ2-2; maybe TRBD1 (5 bases). The germline V gene has CDR1 MNHEY and CDR2 SVGEGT. The CDR3 consists of 14 residues. V was trimmed by 5 bases and J by 5 bases, leaving 12 bases between them.

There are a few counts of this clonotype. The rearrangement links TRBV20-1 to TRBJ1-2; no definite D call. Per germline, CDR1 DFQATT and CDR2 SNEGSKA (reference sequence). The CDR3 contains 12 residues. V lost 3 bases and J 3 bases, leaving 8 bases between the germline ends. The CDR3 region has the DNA TGCAGTGCTAGGAGGGTTGACTATGGCTACACCTTC. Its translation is CSARRVDYGYTF.

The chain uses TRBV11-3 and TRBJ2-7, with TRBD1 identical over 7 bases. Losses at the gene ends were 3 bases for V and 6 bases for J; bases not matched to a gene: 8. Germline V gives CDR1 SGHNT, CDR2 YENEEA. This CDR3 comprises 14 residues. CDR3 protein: CASSFTGTASEQYF. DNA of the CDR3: TGTGCCAGCAGCTTTACCGGGACAGCCTCCGAGCAGTACTTC.

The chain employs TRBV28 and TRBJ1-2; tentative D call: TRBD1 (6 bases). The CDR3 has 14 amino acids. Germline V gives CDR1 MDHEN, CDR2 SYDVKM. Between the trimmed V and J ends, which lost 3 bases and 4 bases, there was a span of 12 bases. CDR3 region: CASSLGGASYGYTF. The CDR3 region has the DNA TGTGCCAGCAGTTTGGGGGGCGCGAGCTATGGCTACACCTTC.

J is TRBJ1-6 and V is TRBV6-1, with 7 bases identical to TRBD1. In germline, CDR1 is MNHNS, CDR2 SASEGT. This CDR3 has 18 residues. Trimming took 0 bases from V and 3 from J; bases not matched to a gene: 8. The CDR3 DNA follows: TGTGCCAGCAGTGAAGCCCCTGGACAGGTTGTCTATAATTCACCCCTCCACTTT. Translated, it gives CASSEAPGQVVYNSPLHF.

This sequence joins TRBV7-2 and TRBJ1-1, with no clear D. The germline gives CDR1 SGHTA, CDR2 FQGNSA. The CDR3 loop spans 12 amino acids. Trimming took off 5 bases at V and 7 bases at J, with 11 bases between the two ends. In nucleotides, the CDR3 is TGTGCCAGCAGCGGTAGGGCCGTTGAAGCTTTCTTT. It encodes CASSGRAVEAFF.

The DNA of the CDR3 is TGTGCCAGTAGGGAGCAGGGGGCGGCTAATGAAAAACTGTTTTTT. Amino acid sequence: CASREQGAANEKLFF. This chain links TRBV19 with TRBJ1-4; 8 bases map to TRBD1. CDR1 is LNHDA and CDR2 is SQIVND in the germline V gene (reference sequence). The V gene end was trimmed by 6 bases and the J gene end by 3 bases; junction bases not matched to a gene: 6. This CDR3 region has 15 residues. Full variable domain (missing parts from reference TRBV19 and TRBJ1-4): DGGITQSPKYLFRKEGQNVTLSCEQNLNHDAMYWYRQDPGQGLRLIYYSQIVNDFQKGDIAEGYSVSREKKESFPLTVTSAQKNPTAFYLCASREQGAANEKLFFGSGTQLSVL.

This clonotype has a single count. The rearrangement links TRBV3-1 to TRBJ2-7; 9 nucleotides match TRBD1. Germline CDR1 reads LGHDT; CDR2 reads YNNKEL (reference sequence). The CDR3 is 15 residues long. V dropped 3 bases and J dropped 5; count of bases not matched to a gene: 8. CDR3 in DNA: TGTGCCAGCAGCCAGGGACAGGGCACCCACCACGAGCAGTACTTC. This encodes CASSQGQGTHHEQYF.

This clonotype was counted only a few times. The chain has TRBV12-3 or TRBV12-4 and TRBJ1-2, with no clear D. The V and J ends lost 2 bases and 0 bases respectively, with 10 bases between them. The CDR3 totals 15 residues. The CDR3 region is CASSLRGSTNYGYTF. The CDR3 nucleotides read TGTGCCAGCAGTTTACGCGGTTCTACTAACTATGGCTACACCTTC.

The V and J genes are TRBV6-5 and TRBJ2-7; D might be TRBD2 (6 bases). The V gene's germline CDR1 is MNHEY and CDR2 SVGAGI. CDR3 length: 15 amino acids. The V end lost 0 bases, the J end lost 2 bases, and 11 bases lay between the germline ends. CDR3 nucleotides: TGTGCCAGCAGTTACTCGTTGGGGGGACCCTACGAGCAGTACTTC. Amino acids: CASSYSLGGPYEQYF.

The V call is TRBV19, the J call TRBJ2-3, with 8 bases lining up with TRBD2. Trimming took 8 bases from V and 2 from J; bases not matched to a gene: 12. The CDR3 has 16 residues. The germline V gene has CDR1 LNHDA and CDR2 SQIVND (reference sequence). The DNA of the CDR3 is TGTGCCAGTCAGCAGAGCGGGAGTTGGAACACAGATACGCAGTATTTT. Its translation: CASQQSGSWNTDTQYF.

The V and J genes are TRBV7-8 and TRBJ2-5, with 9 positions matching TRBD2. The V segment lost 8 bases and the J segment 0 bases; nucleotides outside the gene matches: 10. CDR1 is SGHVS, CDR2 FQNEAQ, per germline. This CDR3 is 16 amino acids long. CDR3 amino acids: CASGRSGGPYQETQYF. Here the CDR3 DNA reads TGTGCCAGCGGGCGCAGCGGGGGGCCGTACCAAGAGACCCAGTACTTC.

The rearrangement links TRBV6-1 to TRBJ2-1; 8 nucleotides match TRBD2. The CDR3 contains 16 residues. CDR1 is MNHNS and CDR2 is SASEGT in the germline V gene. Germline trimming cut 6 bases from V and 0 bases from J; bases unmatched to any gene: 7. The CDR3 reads CASSSRLAHSYNEQFF. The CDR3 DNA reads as TGTGCCAGCAGCAGCAGACTAGCGCACTCCTACAATGAGCAGTTCTTC.

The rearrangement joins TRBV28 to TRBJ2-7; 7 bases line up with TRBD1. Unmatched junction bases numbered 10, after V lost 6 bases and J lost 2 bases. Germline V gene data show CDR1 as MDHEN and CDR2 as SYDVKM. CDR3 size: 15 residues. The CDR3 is CASSHRQGQTYEQYF. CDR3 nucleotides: TGTGCCAGCAGCCATAGACAGGGACAGACCTACGAGCAGTACTTC.

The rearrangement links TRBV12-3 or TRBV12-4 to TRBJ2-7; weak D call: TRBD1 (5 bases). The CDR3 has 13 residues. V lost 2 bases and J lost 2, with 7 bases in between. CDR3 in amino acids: CASSLSGTYEQYF. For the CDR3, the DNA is TGTGCCAGCAGTTTATCAGGGACCTACGAGCAGTACTTC.

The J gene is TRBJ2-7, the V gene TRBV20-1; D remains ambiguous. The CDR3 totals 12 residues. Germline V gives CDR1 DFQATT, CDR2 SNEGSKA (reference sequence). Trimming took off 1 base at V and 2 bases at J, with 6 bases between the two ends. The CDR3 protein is CSARVSPYEQYF. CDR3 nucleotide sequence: TGCAGTGCTAGAGTTTCCCCCTACGAGCAGTACTTC.

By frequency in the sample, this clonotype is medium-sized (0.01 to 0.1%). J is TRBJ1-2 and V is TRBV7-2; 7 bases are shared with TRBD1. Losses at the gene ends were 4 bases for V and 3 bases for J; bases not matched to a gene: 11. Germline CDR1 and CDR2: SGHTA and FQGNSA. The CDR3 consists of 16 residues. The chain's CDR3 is CASSSPPGGLDYGYTF. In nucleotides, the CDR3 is TGTGCCAGCAGCTCGCCTCCAGGGGGTCTGGACTATGGCTACACCTTC. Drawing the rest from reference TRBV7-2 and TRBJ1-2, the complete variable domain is GAGVSQSPSNKVTEKGKDVELRCDPISGHTALYWYRQSLGQGLEFLIYFQGNSAPDKSGLPSDRFSAERTGGSVSTLTIQRTQQEDSAVYLCASSSPPGGLDYGYTFGSGTRLTVV.

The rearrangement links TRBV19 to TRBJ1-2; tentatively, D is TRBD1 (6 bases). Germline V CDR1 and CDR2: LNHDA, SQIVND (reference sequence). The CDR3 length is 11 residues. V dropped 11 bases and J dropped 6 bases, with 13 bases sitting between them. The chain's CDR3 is CASRTAHGYTF. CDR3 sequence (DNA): TGTGCCTCAAGGACAGCCCATGGCTACACCTTC.

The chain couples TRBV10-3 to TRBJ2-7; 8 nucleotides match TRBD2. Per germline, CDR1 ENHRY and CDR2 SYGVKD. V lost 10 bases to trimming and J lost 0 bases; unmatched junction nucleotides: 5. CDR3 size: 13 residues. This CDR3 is CATPGLDSYEQYF. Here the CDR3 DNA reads TGTGCCACTCCGGGACTAGACTCCTACGAGCAGTACTTC.

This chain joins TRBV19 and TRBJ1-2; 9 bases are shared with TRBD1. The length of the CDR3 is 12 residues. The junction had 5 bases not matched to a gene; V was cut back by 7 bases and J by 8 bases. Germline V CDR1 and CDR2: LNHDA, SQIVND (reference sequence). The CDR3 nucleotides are TGTGCCAGTATGGACAGGGGTTACGGCTACACCTTC. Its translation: CASMDRGYGYTF. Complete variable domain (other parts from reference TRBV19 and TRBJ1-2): DGGITQSPKYLFRKEGQNVTLSCEQNLNHDAMYWYRQDPGQGLRLIYYSQIVNDFQKGDIAEGYSVSREKKESFPLTVTSAQKNPTAFYLCASMDRGYGYTFGSGTRLTVV.

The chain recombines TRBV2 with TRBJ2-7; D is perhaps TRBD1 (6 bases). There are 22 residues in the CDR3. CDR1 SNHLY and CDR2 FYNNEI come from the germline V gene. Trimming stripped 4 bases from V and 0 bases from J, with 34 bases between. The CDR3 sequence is CASSVFYRSGQGSLKSSYEQYF. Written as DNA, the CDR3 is TGTGCCAGCAGTGTTTTTTATCGCTCGGGGCAGGGGTCATTAAAGAGCTCCTACGAGCAGTACTTC.

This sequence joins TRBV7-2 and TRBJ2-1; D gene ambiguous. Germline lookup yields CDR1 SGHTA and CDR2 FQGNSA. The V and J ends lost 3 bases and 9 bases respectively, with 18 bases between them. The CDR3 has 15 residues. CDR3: CASSFYSALRGEQFF. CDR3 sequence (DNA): TGTGCCAGCAGCTTTTACTCCGCTCTGCGCGGTGAGCAGTTCTTC.

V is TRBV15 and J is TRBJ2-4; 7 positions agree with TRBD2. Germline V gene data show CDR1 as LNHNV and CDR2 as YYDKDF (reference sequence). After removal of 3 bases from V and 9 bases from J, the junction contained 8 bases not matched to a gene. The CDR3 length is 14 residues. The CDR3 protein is CATSRGGDESIQYF. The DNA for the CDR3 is TGTGCCACCAGCAGGGGGGGGGACGAGAGCATTCAGTACTTC.

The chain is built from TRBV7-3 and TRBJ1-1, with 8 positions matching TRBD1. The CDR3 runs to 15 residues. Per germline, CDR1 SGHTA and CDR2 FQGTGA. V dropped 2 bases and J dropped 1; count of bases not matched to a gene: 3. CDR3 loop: CASSLSGQGNTEAFF. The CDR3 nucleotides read TGTGCCAGCAGCTTATCAGGACAGGGGAACACTGAAGCTTTCTTT.

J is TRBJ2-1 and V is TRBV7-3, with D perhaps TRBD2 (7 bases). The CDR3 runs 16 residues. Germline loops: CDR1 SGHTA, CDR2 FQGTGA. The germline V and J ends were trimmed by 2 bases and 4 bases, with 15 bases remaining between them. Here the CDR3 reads CASSLQPGGAYNEQFF. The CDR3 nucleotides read TGTGCCAGCAGCTTACAGCCGGGGGGCGCTTACAATGAGCAGTTCTTC.

The CDR3 loop is CATADRVGEAFF. CDR3 coding DNA: TGTGCCACCGCCGACAGGGTAGGTGAAGCTTTCTTT. This rearrangement joins TRBV28 to TRBJ1-1, with 7 bases matching TRBD1. Trimming removed 10 bases from V and 7 bases from J; junction bases left unmatched: 9. The length of the CDR3 is 12 residues. From germline, CDR1 is MDHEN and CDR2 SYDVKM.

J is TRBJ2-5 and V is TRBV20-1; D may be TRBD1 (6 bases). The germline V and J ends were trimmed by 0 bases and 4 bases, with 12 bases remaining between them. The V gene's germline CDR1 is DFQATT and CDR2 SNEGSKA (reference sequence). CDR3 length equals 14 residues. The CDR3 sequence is CSARDPSGVETQYF. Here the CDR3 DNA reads TGCAGTGCTAGAGATCCCTCAGGGGTAGAGACCCAGTACTTC.

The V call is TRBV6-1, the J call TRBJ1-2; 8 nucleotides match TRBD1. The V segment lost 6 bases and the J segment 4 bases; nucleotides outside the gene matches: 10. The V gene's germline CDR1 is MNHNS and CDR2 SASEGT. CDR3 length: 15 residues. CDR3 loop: CASSQGTGKFYGYTF. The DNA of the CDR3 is TGTGCCAGCAGCCAAGGGACAGGCAAATTCTATGGCTACACCTTC.